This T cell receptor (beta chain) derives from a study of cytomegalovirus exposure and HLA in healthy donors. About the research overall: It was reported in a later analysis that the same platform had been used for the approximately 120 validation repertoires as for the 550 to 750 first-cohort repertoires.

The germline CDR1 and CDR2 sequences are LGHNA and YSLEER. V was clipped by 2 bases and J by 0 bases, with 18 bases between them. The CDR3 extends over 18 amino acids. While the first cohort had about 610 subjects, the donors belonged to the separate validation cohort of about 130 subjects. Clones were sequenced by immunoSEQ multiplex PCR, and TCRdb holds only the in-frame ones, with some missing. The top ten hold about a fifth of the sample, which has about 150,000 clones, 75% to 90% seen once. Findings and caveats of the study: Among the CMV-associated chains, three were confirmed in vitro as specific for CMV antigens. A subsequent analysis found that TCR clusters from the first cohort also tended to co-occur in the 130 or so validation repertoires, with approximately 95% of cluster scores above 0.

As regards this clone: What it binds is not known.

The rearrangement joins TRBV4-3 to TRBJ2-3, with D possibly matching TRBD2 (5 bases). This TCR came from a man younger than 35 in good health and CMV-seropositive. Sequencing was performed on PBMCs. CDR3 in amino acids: CASSQYPLAGGSTDTQYF. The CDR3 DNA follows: TGCGCCAGCAGCCAATATCCCTTGGCGGGCGGGAGCACAGATACGCAGTATTTT.